This is a list of T cell receptor beta chains from one sample in a study of cytomegalovirus exposure and HLA in healthy donors. Generated by immunoSEQ multiplex PCR, the TCRdb table keeps only in-frame clones and is missing some. This table holds roughly 110,000 clones. Source material: PBMCs. These receptors were collected from a middle-aged man in good health and CMV-seropositive. CDR3s include the opening cysteine and the closing phenylalanine or tryptophan.

v_gene: TRBV18
CDR3aa: CASSPGTGSNQPQHF

v_gene: TRBV5-1
CDR3aa: CASSLRRGTGGGETQYF

v_gene: TRBV14
CDR3aa: CASSQMDREETQYF

v_gene: TRBV5-1
CDR3aa: CASSLQGFAFF

v_gene: TRBV6-6
CDR3aa: CASRFSGRRRDEQFF

v_gene: TRBV9
CDR3aa: CASSSPQGVHTDTQYF

v_gene: TRBV5-1
CDR3aa: CASSSGLNAEETQYF

v_gene: TRBV2
CDR3aa: CASRDRANQPQHF

v_gene: TRBV7-9
CDR3aa: CASSLWGRGYGYTF

v_gene: TRBV6-6
CDR3aa: CASSSRQGGTNEQFF

v_gene: TRBV7-9
CDR3aa: CASISPRRAFF

v_gene: TRBV7-6
CDR3aa: CASRASGRTGTDTQYF

v_gene: TRBV15
CDR3aa: CATSSGRDSYEQYF

v_gene: TRBV10-3
CDR3aa: CAISAGTGSEKLFF

v_gene: TRBV19
CDR3aa: CASRITGGFVGELFF

v_gene: TRBV11-2
CDR3aa: CASSRTGGSGNQPQHF

v_gene: TRBV18
CDR3aa: CASSRGAGDEQYF

v_gene: TRBV2
CDR3aa: CASRLSYEQYF

v_gene: TRBV5-1
CDR3aa: CASSLGPADEQFF

v_gene: TRBV7-2
CDR3aa: CASSPQINQPQHF

v_gene: TRBV10-2
CDR3aa: CATALKGETGELFF

v_gene: TRBV6-6
CDR3aa: CASSYSGGTRAGELFF

v_gene: TRBV19
CDR3aa: CASSISGGEYEQYF

v_gene: TRBV15
CDR3aa: CATSRDRGPGGELFF

v_gene: TRBV29-1
CDR3aa: CSVEQDYEQYF

v_gene: TRBV30
CDR3aa: CAWSLSGRTDTQYF

v_gene: TRBV27
CDR3aa: CASQRTGQITEAFF

v_gene: TRBV9
CDR3aa: CASSVAWDRGRETQYF

v_gene: TRBV10-1
CDR3aa: CASSGPSGPNTGELFF

v_gene: TRBV18
CDR3aa: CASSTGDIGYEQYF

v_gene: TRBV28
CDR3aa: CASSSRDRHTMGTGELFF

v_gene: TRBV9
CDR3aa: CASSGIQQSHLYTF

v_gene: TRBV5-1
CDR3aa: CASSLDAGGGDEQYF

v_gene: TRBV4-3
CDR3aa: CASSQATSGGDTQYF

v_gene: TRBV29-1
CDR3aa: CSTRQAPSYEQYF

v_gene: TRBV5-1
CDR3aa: CASSSRDSGRTDTQYF

v_gene: TRBV27
CDR3aa: CASTALAGEQSGTQNIQYF

v_gene: TRBV27
CDR3aa: CASSSLSNYGYTF

v_gene: TRBV6-5
CDR3aa: CASSPTPEGYGYTF

v_gene: TRBV7-8
CDR3aa: CASSLGASGNYEQYF

v_gene: TRBV9
CDR3aa: CASSESPGDTGELFF

v_gene: TRBV6-5
CDR3aa: CASSGTRTSRDTQYF

v_gene: TRBV7-2
CDR3aa: CASSYRQATEAFF

v_gene: TRBV7-8
CDR3aa: CASSPGQGMFDGYTF

v_gene: TRBV7-9
CDR3aa: CASSLGGLNTEAFF

v_gene: TRBV6-1
CDR3aa: CASSAQASGNTIYF

v_gene: TRBV4-3
CDR3aa: CASSQEAGLRYEQYF

v_gene: TRBV2
CDR3aa: CASDYSGSAGELFF

v_gene: TRBV5-4
CDR3aa: CASSLTRAPGETQYF

v_gene: TRBV4-1
CDR3aa: CASSQQPPPGQGYEQYF

v_gene: TRBV11-2
CDR3aa: CASSPVAGSYNEQFF

v_gene: TRBV29-1
CDR3aa: CSVVASGGGPKYTDTQYF

v_gene: TRBV19
CDR3aa: CASTSLVGGNTGAFF

v_gene: TRBV14
CDR3aa: CASSPPGGTYQETQYF